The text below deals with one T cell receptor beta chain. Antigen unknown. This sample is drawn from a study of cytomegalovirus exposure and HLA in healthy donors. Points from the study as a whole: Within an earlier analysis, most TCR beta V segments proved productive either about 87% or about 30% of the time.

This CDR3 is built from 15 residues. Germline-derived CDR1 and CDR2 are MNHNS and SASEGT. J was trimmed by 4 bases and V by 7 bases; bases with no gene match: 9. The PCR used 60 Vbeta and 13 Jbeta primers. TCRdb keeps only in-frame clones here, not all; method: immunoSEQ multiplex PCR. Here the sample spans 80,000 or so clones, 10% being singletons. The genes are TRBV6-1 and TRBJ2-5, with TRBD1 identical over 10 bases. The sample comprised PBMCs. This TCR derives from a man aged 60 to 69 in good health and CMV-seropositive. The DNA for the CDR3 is TGTGCCAGCACCCAAGCTGGACAGGGGGGAGAGACCCAGTACTTC. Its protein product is CASTQAGQGGETQYF.